These T cell receptor beta chains were read from a single sample in a study of beta chain features in type 1 diabetes. Only in-frame clones appear in the TCRdb table, and some are missing; sequencing was by immunoSEQ multiplex PCR. The sample shows about 340,000 clones, 8% of them seen only once. What was sequenced was central memory CD4+ T cells from blood. The source of these receptors is a woman aged 18-29 years in good health. Both conserved end residues are part of each CDR3. D genes are given only for firm matches. The size field is filled for only some rows; it gives once, few, many or a size class.

abundance	d_gene	v_gene	j_gene	CDR3aa	CDR3nt
many	TRBD2	TRBV9	TRBJ2-1	CASSILAETYNEQFF	TGTGCCAGCAGCATCCTAGCGGAAACTTACAATGAGCAGTTCTTC
-	-	TRBV9	TRBJ2-1	CASSVATGPFNEQFF	TGTGCCAGCAGCGTAGCTACAGGCCCGTTCAATGAGCAGTTCTTC
many	TRBD2	TRBV9	TRBJ2-5	CASSVTSGFQETQYF	TGTGCCAGCAGCGTCACTAGCGGGTTTCAAGAGACCCAGTACTTC
-	TRBD1	TRBV4-3	TRBJ1-1	CASSPKGTGYTEAFF	TGCGCCAGCAGCCCCAAGGGGACAGGGTACACTGAAGCTTTCTTT
many	-	TRBV5-6	TRBJ1-2	CASSLSKSDGYTF	TGTGCCAGCAGCTTGTCCAAGTCGGATGGCTACACCTTC
few	TRBD1	TRBV20-1	TRBJ1-5	CSAQGDQPQHF	TGCAGTGCTCAGGGGGATCAGCCCCAGCATTTT
few	-	TRBV14	TRBJ1-3	CASSQDAGGTIYF	TGTGCCAGCAGCCAAGATGCGGGAGGCACCATATATTTT
-	-	TRBV29-1	TRBJ2-2	CSVVLGGAGELFF	TGCAGCGTTGTCTTGGGAGGTGCCGGGGAGCTGTTTTTT
few	-	TRBV6-6	TRBJ2-5	CASSSPHHQETQYF	TGTGCCAGCAGTTCCCCCCATCACCAAGAGACCCAGTACTTC
-	TRBD2	TRBV7-2	TRBJ2-7	CASSRGTSGAYEQYF	TGTGCCAGCAGCCGCGGGACTAGCGGAGCCTACGAGCAGTACTTC
few	TRBD1	TRBV7-2	TRBJ2-5	CASSFFTGAGETQYF	TGTGCCAGCAGCTTTTTCACAGGGGCCGGGGAGACCCAGTACTTC
few	-	TRBV2	TRBJ2-7	CASSERDTPKQYF	TGTGCCAGCAGTGAACGGGACACCCCTAAGCAGTACTTC